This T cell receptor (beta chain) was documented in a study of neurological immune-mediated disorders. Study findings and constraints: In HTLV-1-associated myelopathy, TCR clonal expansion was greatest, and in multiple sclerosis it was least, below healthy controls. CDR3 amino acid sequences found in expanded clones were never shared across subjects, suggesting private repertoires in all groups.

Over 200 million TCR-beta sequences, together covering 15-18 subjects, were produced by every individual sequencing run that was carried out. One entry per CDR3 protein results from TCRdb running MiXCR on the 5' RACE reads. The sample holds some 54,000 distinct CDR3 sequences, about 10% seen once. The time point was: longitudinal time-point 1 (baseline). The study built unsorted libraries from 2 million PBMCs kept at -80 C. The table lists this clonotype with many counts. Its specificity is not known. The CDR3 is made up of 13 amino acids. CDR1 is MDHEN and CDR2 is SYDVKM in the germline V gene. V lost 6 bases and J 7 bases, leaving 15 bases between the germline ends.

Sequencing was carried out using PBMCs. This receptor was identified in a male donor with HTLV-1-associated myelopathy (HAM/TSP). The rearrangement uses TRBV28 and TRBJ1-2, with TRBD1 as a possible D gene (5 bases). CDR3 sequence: CASREGREGGYTF. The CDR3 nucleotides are TGTGCCAGCAGGGAGGGCAGGGAGGGTGGCTACACCTTC.